A single sample gave rise to the 18 T cell receptor beta chains below, sequenced in a study of shared clonotypes between healthy human individuals. Data came from immunoSEQ multiplex PCR; TCRdb stores just in-frame clones and leaves some out. The repertoire includes some 1 million clones, about 74% of them detected once, and nearly 1.5% sits in the top ten. Sequencing input: memory CD4+ T cells sorted from blood. Subset in this sample: CD45RA-negative fraction. These receptors were taken from a man between 18 and 29 years old in good health.

This clone was recorded only once. This rearrangement joins TRBV21-1 to TRBJ2-7; TRBD2, the D gene given by the table, was not confirmed from the DNA. TRBV21-1 is marked as a pseudogene. The CDR3 is 15 amino acids. CDR3 amino acids: CASSKGWARRGEQYF. Written as DNA, the CDR3 is TGTGCCAGCAGCAAAGGGTGGGCCAGGCGGGGGGAGCAGTACTTC.

This chain joins TRBV7-2 and TRBJ1-2; D ambiguous. CDR3 length equals 13 residues. Germline loops: CDR1 SGHTA, CDR2 FQGNSA. The V and J ends lost 5 bases and 3 bases respectively, with 10 bases between them. In DNA form, the CDR3 reads TGTGCCAGCAGCCTACCGAACGACTATGGCTACACCTTC. Its protein product is CASSLPNDYGYTF.

This clone has ten or more counts. The chain carries TRBV7-2 and TRBJ2-5; TRBD2 agrees at 10 bases. Germline V CDR1 and CDR2: SGHTA, FQGNSA. The trim removed 5 bases at V and 3 bases at J, leaving 9 bases unmatched. The CDR3 has 16 residues. Written as DNA, the CDR3 is TGTGCCAGCAGCCCGGAGCCCCTAGCGGGAGAAGAGACCCAGTACTTC. Residues: CASSPEPLAGEETQYF.

The rearrangement joins TRBV6-1 to TRBJ1-4; D is unclear. This CDR3 spans 12 amino acids. The germline CDR1 and CDR2 sequences are MNHNS and SASEGT. V lost 8 bases and J 6 bases, leaving 10 bases between the germline ends. DNA of the CDR3: TGTGCCAGCGGAGGGCAATATGAAAAACTGTTTTTT. This sequence encodes CASGGQYEKLFF.

This chain joins TRBV19 and TRBJ2-5, with 7 bases identical to TRBD2. The germline gives CDR1 LNHDA, CDR2 SQIVND (reference sequence). There are 13 residues in the CDR3. V dropped 6 bases and J dropped 5; count of bases not matched to a gene: 6. CDR3 residues: CASSWTRDETQYF. As DNA, the CDR3 is TGTGCCAGTAGCTGGACTAGGGATGAGACCCAGTACTTC.

The genes are TRBV7-3 and TRBJ2-3, with 8 nucleotides matching TRBD2. Germline V gene sequence: CDR1 SGHTA, CDR2 FQGTGA. CDR3 length: 16 amino acids. V gave up 1 base and J gave up 2 bases; unmatched junction bases: 5. CDR3 sequence (DNA): TGTGCCAGCAGCTTAAGTTCGGGGGGGCACACAGATACGCAGTATTTT. Protein: CASSLSSGGHTDTQYF.

V and J are TRBV12-5 and TRBJ2-2; TRBD2 matches at 7 bases. The CDR3 is made up of 16 amino acids. Germline trimming cut 4 bases from V and 3 bases from J; bases unmatched to any gene: 8. Germline loops: CDR1 LGHNT, CDR2 FRNRAP. The CDR3 loop reads CASGSGGGRDTGELFF. The CDR3 region has the DNA TGTGCTAGTGGTTCGGGGGGAGGGCGAGACACCGGGGAGCTGTTTTTT.

The chain combines TRBV28 with TRBJ1-5, with 10 positions matching TRBD1. Germline CDR1 MDHEN, CDR2 SYDVKM. V shed 6 bases and J 6 bases; nucleotides not matched to a gene: 8. The length of the CDR3 is 15 residues. CDR3 amino acids: CASRRQGARSQPQHF. In DNA form, the CDR3 reads TGTGCCAGCAGGAGACAGGGGGCGCGAAGTCAGCCCCAGCATTTT.

This chain links TRBV18 with TRBJ1-6, with D hard to call. The CDR3 is made up of 15 amino acids. V dropped 2 bases and J dropped 4 bases, with 9 bases sitting between them. The germline V gene has CDR1 KGHSH and CDR2 LQKENI. The CDR3 sequence: CASSPRQVYNSPLHF. As DNA, the CDR3 is TGTGCCAGCTCACCAAGGCAGGTTTATAATTCACCCCTCCACTTT.

Notes on this clone: Other DNA sequences in this specimen translate into the identical CDR3. The V call is TRBV25-1, the J call TRBJ1-1, with unresolved D. The CDR3 totals 12 residues. Germline V gene sequence: CDR1 MGHDK, CDR2 SYGVNS. V was trimmed by 3 bases and J by 1 base, leaving 3 bases between them. Here the CDR3 reads CASSERNTEAFF. The DNA of the CDR3 is TGTGCCAGCAGTGAGAGGAACACTGAAGCTTTCTTT.

The chain links TRBV5-1 to TRBJ2-1; 7 nucleotides match TRBD1. The CDR3 is 15 residues long. The junction had 6 bases not matched to a gene; V was cut back by 0 bases and J by 6 bases. CDR1 SGHRS and CDR2 YFSETQ come from the germline V gene. This chain's CDR3 is CASSLDRGPGNEQFF. CDR3 coding DNA: TGCGCCAGCAGCTTGGACAGGGGCCCTGGCAATGAGCAGTTCTTC.

This clone has only a few counts. This chain links TRBV28 with TRBJ2-5; 9 bases match TRBD1. TRBJ2-7 matches the DNA end more closely, so the J call is doubtful. CDR1 MDHEN and CDR2 SYDVKM come from the germline V gene. The CDR3 loop spans 15 amino acids. CDR3 sequence (DNA): TGTGCCAGCAGCCCGCTAGGGACAGGGACATACGAGCAGTACTTC. Encoded protein: CASSPLGTGTYEQYF.

This clone has just a few counts. This chain connects TRBV10-1 to TRBJ2-3; D gene unclear. Per germline, CDR1 WNHNN and CDR2 SYGVQD (reference sequence). Between the trimmed V and J ends, which lost 3 bases and 0 bases, there was a span of 13 bases. The CDR3 spans 16 residues. CDR3 DNA sequence: TGCGCCAGCAGTGATTCGGACGGATCTAGCACAGATACGCAGTATTTT. Translation gives CASSDSDGSSTDTQYF.

A remark on this clone: The same CDR3 also results from other DNA sequences found in this sample. This chain links TRBV2 with TRBJ1-6; D ambiguous. Germline V gene sequence: CDR1 SNHLY, CDR2 FYNNEI. The CDR3 runs 11 residues. Trimming removed 6 bases from V and 7 bases from J, with 4 bases in between. This CDR3 reads CASRENSPLHF. For the CDR3, the DNA is TGTGCCAGCAGGGAGAATTCACCCCTCCACTTT.

Remarks on this clone: This sequence may be a read error, since a much larger clone differs from it by one base. This sample includes further DNA sequences coding for the same CDR3. The chain employs TRBV5-1 and TRBJ2-2, with D unresolved. The CDR3 runs 14 residues. Germline CDR1 and CDR2: SGHRS and YFSETQ. The CDR3 DNA follows: TGCGCCAGCAGCTTAGACGGTAACACTGGGGAGCTGTTTTTT. It encodes CASSLDGNTGELFF.

There are many counts of this clone. The same CDR3 is also encoded by other DNA sequences in this sample. The gene calls are TRBV28 and TRBJ1-1; possible D gene TRBD1, 5 bases. CDR3 size: 22 residues. Trimming removed 6 bases at V and 1 base at J, with 36 bases between. CDR1 and CDR2 from the germline V gene are MDHEN and SYDVKM. CDR3 residues: CASSTRVNAYSTAERRNTEAFF. For the CDR3, the DNA is TGTGCCAGCAGCACCCGGGTGAATGCATACTCGACAGCCGAGAGGCGGAACACTGAAGCTTTCTTT.

The V gene is TRBV30, the J gene TRBJ1-2; 7 nucleotides match TRBD1. V shed 2 bases and J 8 bases; nucleotides not matched to a gene: 2. CDR3 length: 11 residues. Germline values: CDR1 GTSNPN, CDR2 SVGIG (reference sequence). CDR3 DNA sequence: TGTGCCTGGAGTTCGACAGGGGGCTACACCTTC. Its translation: CAWSSTGGYTF.

The J gene is TRBJ2-7, the V gene TRBV28, with D possibly TRBD2 on 6 matching bases. CDR3 size: 15 residues. V was cut by 11 bases and J by 2 bases, with 22 bases left in between. Germline values: CDR1 MDHEN, CDR2 SYDVKM. CDR3 sequence reads: CAHSGAGLKTYEQYF. The CDR3 bases are TGTGCCCATTCCGGAGCGGGCCTCAAAACCTACGAGCAGTACTTC.